A selection of T cell receptor beta chains follows, all from one sample in a study of Ad26.COV2.S vaccination and SARS-CoV-2 variants. Data came from immunoSEQ multiplex PCR; TCRdb stores just in-frame clones and leaves some out. The data contain some 340,000 clones, about 82% of them singletons. The input for sequencing was peripheral blood, taken in a trial of Ad26.COV2.S vaccine versus placebo. The receptors shown here come from a person aged 18 to 59 who received the Ad26.COV2.S COVID-19 vaccine or a placebo. Both conserved end residues are part of each CDR3. A D gene is named only where the DNA matches it firmly. Some rows mark clone size as missing; the rest say once, few, many or name a class of expanded clone.

v_call,j_call,d_call,clone_size,cdr3_aa,cdr3_nt
TRBV19,TRBJ1-1,.,few,CASSRPRASNTEAFF,TGTGCCAGTAGTAGACCACGGGCCAGCAACACTGAAGCTTTCTTT
TRBV4-1,TRBJ2-7,TRBD2,few,CASSPAPSGALYEQYF,TGCGCCAGCAGCCCAGCCCCTAGCGGGGCCCTCTACGAGCAGTACTTC
TRBV3-1/TRBV3-2,TRBJ2-1,TRBD2,.,CASSQDVWTSDPEQFF,TGTGCCAGCAGCCAAGATGTTTGGACTAGCGACCCTGAGCAGTTCTTC
TRBV27,TRBJ2-7,.,.,CASSIVRDPAHEQYF,TGTGCCAGCAGTATAGTCCGGGACCCCGCTCACGAGCAGTACTTC
TRBV5-1,TRBJ1-1,.,.,CASSPPETVAKAFF,TGCGCCAGCAGCCCCCCGGAGACCGTCGCTAAAGCTTTCTTT
TRBV27,TRBJ1-2,TRBD1,.,CASSSLQGIYGYTF,TGTGCCAGCAGTTCACTACAGGGGATCTATGGCTACACCTTC
TRBV5-4,TRBJ1-1,.,once,CASSSGAGVMNTEAFF,TGTGCCAGCAGCTCTGGTGCAGGGGTCATGAACACTGAAGCTTTCTTT
TRBV7-3,TRBJ2-7,.,.,CASSLETVGRAYEQYF,TGTGCCAGCAGCTTAGAAACGGTCGGACGGGCCTACGAGCAGTACTTC
TRBV27,TRBJ2-3,.,once,CASSFLGGRQYF,TGTGCCAGCAGTTTTTTGGGGGGTCGGCAGTATTTT
TRBV20-1,TRBJ2-5,.,.,CSAREQETQYF,TGCAGTGCTAGAGAACAAGAGACCCAGTACTTC
TRBV5-8,TRBJ1-5,.,.,CASSLGISGTNQPQHF,TGTGCCAGCAGCCTCGGGATCTCGGGGACCAATCAGCCCCAGCATTTT
TRBV7-8,TRBJ1-1,.,.,CASSLALPGRGSGAFF,TGTGCCAGCAGCTTAGCTCTACCCGGTAGAGGGAGTGGAGCTTTCTTT
TRBV5-1,TRBJ2-5,TRBD1,few,CASSSSPRGQETQYF,TGCGCCAGCAGCTCCTCACCCAGGGGGCAAGAGACCCAGTACTTC
TRBV7-2,TRBJ2-1,TRBD2,.,CASSLVLAGGPREQFF,TGTGCCAGCAGCTTAGTTTTAGCGGGGGGGCCTCGGGAGCAGTTCTTC
TRBV18,TRBJ1-6,TRBD1,few,CASSSFQGVALNSPLHF,TGTGCCAGCTCATCCTTTCAGGGGGTTGCCTTGAATTCACCCCTCCACTTT
TRBV6-2/TRBV6-3,TRBJ2-7,.,.,CASSFDFGEQYF,TGTGCCAGCAGTTTCGACTTCGGCGAGCAGTACTTC
TRBV2,TRBJ1-1,.,.,CASRKEANTEAFF,TGTGCCAGCAGGAAGGAGGCGAACACTGAAGCTTTCTTT
TRBV7-2,TRBJ2-7,TRBD1,.,CASSPDRGREQYF,TGTGCCAGCAGCCCTGACAGGGGGCGGGAGCAGTACTTC
TRBV9,TRBJ1-2,.,.,CASSESPTAGDGYTF,TGTGCCAGCAGCGAAAGCCCCACAGCAGGGGACGGCTACACCTTC
TRBV30,TRBJ1-2,.,.,CAWSDRRDYGYTF,TGTGCCTGGAGTGACAGGAGAGACTATGGCTACACCTTC
TRBV19,TRBJ1-1,.,few,CASSTPERTEAFF,TGTGCCAGTAGTACCCCAGAGAGGACTGAAGCTTTCTTT
TRBV18,TRBJ1-1,TRBD1,.,CASSPPGQPKNTEAFF,TGTGCCAGCTCACCACCGGGACAGCCCAAGAACACTGAAGCTTTCTTT
TRBV5-1,TRBJ2-7,TRBD1,.,CASSRGTGLEEQYF,TGCGCCAGCAGCCGGGGGACAGGGTTGGAGGAGCAGTACTTC
TRBV12-5,TRBJ2-3,.,.,CASGRKSTDTQYF,TGTGCTAGTGGTCGAAAAAGCACAGATACGCAGTATTTT
TRBV27,TRBJ1-6,.,.,CASSLEGGRRYNSPLHF,TGTGCCAGCAGTTTAGAAGGAGGACGTAGATATAATTCACCCCTCCACTTT
TRBV7-8,TRBJ2-5,.,.,CASSLSGGWGTQYF,TGTGCCAGCAGCTTATCCGGCGGCTGGGGGACCCAGTACTTC
TRBV4-3,TRBJ2-1,.,.,CASSQARSYNEQFF,TGCGCCAGCAGCCAGGCGAGGTCCTACAATGAGCAGTTCTTC
TRBV20-1,TRBJ1-5,.,.,CSASVGGVSNQPQHF,TGCAGTGCTAGTGTAGGGGGTGTCAGCAATCAGCCCCAGCATTTT
TRBV14,TRBJ2-5,.,.,CASSQDFRTSEETQYF,TGTGCCAGCAGCCAAGATTTCAGAACTTCCGAAGAGACCCAGTACTTC
TRBV7-6,TRBJ2-7,TRBD1,.,CASSYPVETGEAYEQYF,TGTGCCAGCAGCTACCCGGTGGAGACAGGGGAAGCCTACGAGCAGTACTTC
TRBV2,TRBJ1-1,.,.,CASSVPTVGPNTEAFF,TGTGCCAGCAGTGTTCCCACGGTAGGGCCGAACACTGAAGCTTTCTTT
TRBV7-6,TRBJ1-5,.,once,CASSLEFVRNQPQHF,TGTGCCAGCAGCTTAGAGTTTGTCCGGAATCAGCCCCAGCATTTT
TRBV29-1,TRBJ1-1,.,.,CSVVGRSLNTEAFF,TGCAGCGTTGTAGGGAGGAGCCTGAACACTGAAGCTTTCTTT
TRBV19,TRBJ1-5,.,.,CASSIQDQPQHF,TGTGCCAGTAGTATTCAGGATCAGCCCCAGCATTTT
TRBV25-1,TRBJ1-6,.,.,CASRRVGNSPLHF,TGTGCCAGCAGAAGGGTTGGGAATTCACCCCTCCACTTT
TRBV12-3/TRBV12-4,TRBJ2-7,.,.,CASSPDPGEQYF,TGTGCCAGCAGTCCGGACCCGGGGGAGCAGTACTTC
TRBV9,TRBJ1-1,.,.,CAGKTEAFF,TGTGCCGGTAAAACTGAAGCTTTCTTT
TRBV5-6,TRBJ1-2,.,.,CASSLGGDYGYTF,TGTGCCAGCAGCCTTGGGGGAGACTATGGCTACACCTTC
TRBV2,TRBJ2-7,TRBD2,.,CASSPGGSGYEQYF,TGTGCCAGCAGTCCGGGGGGGAGCGGCTACGAGCAGTACTTC